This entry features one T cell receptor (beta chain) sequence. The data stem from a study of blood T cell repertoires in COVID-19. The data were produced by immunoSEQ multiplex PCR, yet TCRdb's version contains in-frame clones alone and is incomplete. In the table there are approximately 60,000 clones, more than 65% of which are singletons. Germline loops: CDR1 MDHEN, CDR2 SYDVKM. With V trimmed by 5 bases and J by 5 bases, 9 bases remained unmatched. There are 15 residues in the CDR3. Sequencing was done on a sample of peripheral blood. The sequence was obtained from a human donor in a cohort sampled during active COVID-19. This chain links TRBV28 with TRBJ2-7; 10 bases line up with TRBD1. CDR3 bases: TGTGCCAGCAGTCCGCCCGGGACAGGGGCCCACGAGCAGTACTTC. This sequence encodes CASSPPGTGAHEQYF.